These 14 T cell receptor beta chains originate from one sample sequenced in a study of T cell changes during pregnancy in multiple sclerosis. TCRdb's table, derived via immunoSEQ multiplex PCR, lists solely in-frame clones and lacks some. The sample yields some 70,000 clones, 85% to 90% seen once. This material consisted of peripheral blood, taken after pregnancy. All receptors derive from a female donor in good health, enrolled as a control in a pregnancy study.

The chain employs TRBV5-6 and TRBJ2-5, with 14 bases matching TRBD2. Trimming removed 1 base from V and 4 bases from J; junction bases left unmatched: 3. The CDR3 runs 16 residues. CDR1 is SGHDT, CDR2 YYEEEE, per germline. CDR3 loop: CASSLQGTSGRETQYF. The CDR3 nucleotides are TGTGCCAGCAGCTTGCAGGGGACTAGCGGGAGAGAGACCCAGTACTTC.

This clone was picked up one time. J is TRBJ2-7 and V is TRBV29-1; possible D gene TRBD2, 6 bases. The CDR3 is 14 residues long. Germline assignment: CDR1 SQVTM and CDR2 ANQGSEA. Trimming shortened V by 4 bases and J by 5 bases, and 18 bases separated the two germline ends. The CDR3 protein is CSVVKRLAKDEQYF. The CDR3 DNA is TGCAGCGTTGTAAAAAGGCTAGCGAAGGACGAGCAGTACTTC.

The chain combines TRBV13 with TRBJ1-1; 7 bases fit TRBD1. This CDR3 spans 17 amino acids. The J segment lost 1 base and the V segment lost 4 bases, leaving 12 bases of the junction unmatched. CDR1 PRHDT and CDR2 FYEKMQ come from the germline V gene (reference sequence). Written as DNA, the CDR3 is TGTGCCAGCAGCTCCGGAAAACAGGGGTTGGAGAACACTGAAGCTTTCTTT. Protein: CASSSGKQGLENTEAFF.

For the CDR3, the DNA is TGTGCCAGCAGGACAGGGGGCTTTGGTGTGTTTGGCTATGGCTACACCTTC. Its translation: CASRTGGFGVFGYGYTF. The genes are TRBV5-6 and TRBJ1-2; 10 bases line up with TRBD1. The CDR3 is 17 amino acids. V lost 5 bases to trimming and J lost 4 bases; unmatched junction nucleotides: 14. Per the germline V gene, CDR1 is SGHDT and CDR2 is YYEEEE.

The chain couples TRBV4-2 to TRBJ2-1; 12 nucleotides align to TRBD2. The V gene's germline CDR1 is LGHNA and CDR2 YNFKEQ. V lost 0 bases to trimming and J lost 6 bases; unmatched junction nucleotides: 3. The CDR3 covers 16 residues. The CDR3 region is CASSQELGLAGNEQFF. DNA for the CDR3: TGTGCCAGCAGCCAAGAACTGGGACTAGCGGGCAATGAGCAGTTCTTC.

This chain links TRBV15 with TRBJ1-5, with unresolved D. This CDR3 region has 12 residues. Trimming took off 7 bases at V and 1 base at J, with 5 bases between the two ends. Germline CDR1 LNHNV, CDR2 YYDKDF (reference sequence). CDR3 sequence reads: CATTQSNQPQHF. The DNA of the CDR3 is TGTGCCACCACTCAGAGCAATCAGCCCCAGCATTTT.

The CDR3 protein is CASSDPGLAQETQYF. As DNA, the CDR3 is TGTGCCAGCAGCGACCCGGGACTAGCACAAGAGACCCAGTACTTC. The chain has TRBV9 and TRBJ2-5, with 9 bases fitting TRBD2. V was pared by 3 bases and J by 2 bases, with 5 bases of the junction left unmatched. CDR1 and CDR2 (germline): SGDLS, YYNGEE. The length of the CDR3 is 15 residues.

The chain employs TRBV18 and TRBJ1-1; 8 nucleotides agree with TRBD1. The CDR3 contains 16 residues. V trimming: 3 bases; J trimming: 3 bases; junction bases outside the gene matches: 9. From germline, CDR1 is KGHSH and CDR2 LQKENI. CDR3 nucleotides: TGTGCCAGCTCACCGCGACAGGGGCGTGGGGACACTGAAGCTTTCTTT. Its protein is CASSPRQGRGDTEAFF.

The CDR3 loop is CASKISGGTPSYEQYF. CDR3 bases: TGTGCCAGCAAGATATCAGGGGGTACCCCTTCCTACGAGCAGTACTTC. The chain has TRBV27 and TRBJ2-7; TRBD1 aligns across 7 bases. Per germline, CDR1 MNHEY and CDR2 SMNVEV (reference sequence). The CDR3 extends over 16 amino acids. The ends lost 7 bases at V and 1 base at J; junction bases unmatched: 13.

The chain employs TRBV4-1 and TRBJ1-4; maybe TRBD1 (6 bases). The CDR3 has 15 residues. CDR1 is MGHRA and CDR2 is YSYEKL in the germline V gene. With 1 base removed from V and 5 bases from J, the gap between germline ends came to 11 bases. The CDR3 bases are TGCGCCAGCAGCCAAGTCTCCACAGGGAATGAAAAACTGTTTTTT. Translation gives CASSQVSTGNEKLFF.

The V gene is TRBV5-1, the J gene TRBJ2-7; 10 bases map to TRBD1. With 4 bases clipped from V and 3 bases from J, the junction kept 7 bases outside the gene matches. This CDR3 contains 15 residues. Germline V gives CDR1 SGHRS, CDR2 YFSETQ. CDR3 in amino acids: CASSTLGTGVYEQYF. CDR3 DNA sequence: TGCGCCAGCAGCACTCTCGGGACAGGGGTCTACGAGCAGTACTTC.

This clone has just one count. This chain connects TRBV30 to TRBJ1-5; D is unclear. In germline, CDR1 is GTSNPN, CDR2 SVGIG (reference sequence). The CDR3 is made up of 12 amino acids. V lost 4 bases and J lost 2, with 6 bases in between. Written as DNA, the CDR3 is TGTGCCTGGACCGGGGGCAATCAGCCCCAGCATTTT. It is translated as CAWTGGNQPQHF.

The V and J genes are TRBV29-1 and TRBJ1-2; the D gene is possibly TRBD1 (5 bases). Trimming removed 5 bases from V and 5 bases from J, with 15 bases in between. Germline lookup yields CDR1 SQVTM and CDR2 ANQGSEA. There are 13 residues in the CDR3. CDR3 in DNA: TGCAGCGTTTGGGATGGGGGGATTTATGGCTACACCTTC. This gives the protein CSVWDGGIYGYTF.

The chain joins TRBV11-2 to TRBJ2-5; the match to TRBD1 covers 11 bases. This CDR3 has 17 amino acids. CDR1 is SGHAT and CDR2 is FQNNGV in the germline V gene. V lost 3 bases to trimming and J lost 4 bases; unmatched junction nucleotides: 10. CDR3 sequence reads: CASSFGPRDRGGETQYF. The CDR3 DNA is TGTGCCAGCAGCTTCGGCCCCCGGGACAGGGGGGGAGAGACCCAGTACTTC.